The text below deals with one TCR beta chain. The antigen remains undetermined. One base away lies a much larger clone, so this may be a sequencing read error. The germline CDR1 and CDR2 sequences are MNHGY and SVAAGI. This CDR3 is built from 16 residues. Multiplex PCR was performed with 32 V and 13 J primers, and it amplified TCR beta CDR3. In TCRdb, the multiplex PCR reads were re-called with MiXCR into one record per CDR3 protein. The sample yields about 11,000 distinct CDR3 sequences, 25% to 35% seen once. Genomic DNA extracted from bulk tumor tissue served as template. A total of roughly 600 ng was used per sample. Surgical sampling yielded several biopsies per primary tumor (spaced far apart). Patients went through curative surgery, and their non-small cell lung cancer was untreated and newly diagnosed. The data are from a study of immune heterogeneity within non-small cell lung tumors. As for the study in general: Histologically, several tumors were squamous cell carcinomas and around ten were non-squamous carcinomas. The remaining 1 tumor was not otherwise specified. Study conclusions and caveats: Although only moderate, the correlation of local T-cell clonality with local tumor mutational burden was significant (R 0.3 to 0.4). Individual patients largely had distinct high-frequency T-cell receptor beta clonotypes from one another. Each patient's tumor sites shared recurring identical dominant CDR3 beta clonotypes, and individual sites also carried their own high-frequency clones.

The chain is built from TRBV6-9 and TRBJ1-1, with 11 bases fitting TRBD1. The TCR originated in a woman between 50 and 59 years old with non-small cell lung cancer. Sequences were obtained from lung tumor tissue. In nucleotides, the CDR3 is TGTACCAGCAGTTACGGACAGGGGGCGAGGATCACTGAAGCTTTCTTT. Encoded protein: CTSSYGQGARITEAFF.